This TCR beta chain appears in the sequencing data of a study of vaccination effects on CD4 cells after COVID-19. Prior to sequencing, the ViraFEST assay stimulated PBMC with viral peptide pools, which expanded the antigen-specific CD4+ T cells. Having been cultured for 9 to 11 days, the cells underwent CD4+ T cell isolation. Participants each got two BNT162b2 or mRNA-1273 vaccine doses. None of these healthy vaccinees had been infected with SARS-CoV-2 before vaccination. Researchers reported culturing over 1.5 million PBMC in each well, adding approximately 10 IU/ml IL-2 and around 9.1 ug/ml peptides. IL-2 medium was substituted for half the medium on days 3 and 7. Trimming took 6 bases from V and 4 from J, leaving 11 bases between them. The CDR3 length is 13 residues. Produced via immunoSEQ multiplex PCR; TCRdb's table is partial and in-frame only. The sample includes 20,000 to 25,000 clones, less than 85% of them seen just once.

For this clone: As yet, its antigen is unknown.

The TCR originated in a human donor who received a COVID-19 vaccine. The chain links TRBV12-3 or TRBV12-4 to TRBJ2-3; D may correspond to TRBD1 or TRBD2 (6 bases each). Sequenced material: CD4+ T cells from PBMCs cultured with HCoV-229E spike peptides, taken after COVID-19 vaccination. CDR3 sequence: CASSPGEADTQYF. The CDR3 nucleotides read TGTGCCAGCAGCCCAGGGGAGGCAGATACGCAGTATTTT.